The present entry profiles one T cell receptor (beta chain) with its context. Its specificity is unknown. The PCR had 60 Vbeta and 13 Jbeta primers. Methods used by the authors: Approximately 9.9 million shared chains were among the approximately 76 million unique TCR beta chains that a later analysis counted. Assay: immunoSEQ multiplex PCR; the TCRdb copy retains only in-frame clones and omits some. V and J calls and clone size are copied from that table; D and trimming were computed from the DNA. The sample includes under 200,000 clones, 75% to 85% of them seen just once. The data were taken from a study of cytomegalovirus exposure and HLA in healthy donors. Study conclusions and caveats: Rates of TCR association differed by HLA locus in a later analysis, with DRB1 highest and HLA-C lowest. Being indistinguishable, some V segments were excluded, TRBV6-2 and TRBV6-3 among them.

CDR3 size: 16 residues. The ends lost 2 bases at V and 2 bases at J; junction bases unmatched: 5. Germline V gives CDR1 LNHDA, CDR2 SQIVND (reference sequence). Sequencing was done on a sample of PBMCs. This clonotype originated in a female donor in good health and CMV-seronegative. J is TRBJ1-3 and V is TRBV19; 8 bases agree with TRBD1. In DNA form, the CDR3 reads TGTGCCAGTAGTATACGGTCAGGGGGCGCTGGAAACACCATATATTTT. It translates to CASSIRSGGAGNTIYF.